Reported below is one T cell receptor (beta chain). V lost 3 bases and J lost 1, with 16 bases in between. This CDR3 spans 17 amino acids. From germline, CDR1 is MGHRA and CDR2 YSYEKL. Clones were sequenced by immunoSEQ multiplex PCR, and TCRdb holds only the in-frame ones, with some missing. The sample has 100,000 to 150,000 clones, 90% seen once. This sample is part of a study of control samples from healthy donors and cancer patients. V usage is TRBV4-1 and J usage is TRBJ2-1; possibly TRBD2 for D (6 bases). This receptor was identified in a man aged 35 to 55 in good health. The sequenced material came from blood. The CDR3 sequence is CASSQGQGAGSYNEQFF. The CDR3 DNA reads as TGCGCCAGCAGCCAGGGTCAGGGAGCGGGTTCCTACAATGAGCAGTTCTTC.